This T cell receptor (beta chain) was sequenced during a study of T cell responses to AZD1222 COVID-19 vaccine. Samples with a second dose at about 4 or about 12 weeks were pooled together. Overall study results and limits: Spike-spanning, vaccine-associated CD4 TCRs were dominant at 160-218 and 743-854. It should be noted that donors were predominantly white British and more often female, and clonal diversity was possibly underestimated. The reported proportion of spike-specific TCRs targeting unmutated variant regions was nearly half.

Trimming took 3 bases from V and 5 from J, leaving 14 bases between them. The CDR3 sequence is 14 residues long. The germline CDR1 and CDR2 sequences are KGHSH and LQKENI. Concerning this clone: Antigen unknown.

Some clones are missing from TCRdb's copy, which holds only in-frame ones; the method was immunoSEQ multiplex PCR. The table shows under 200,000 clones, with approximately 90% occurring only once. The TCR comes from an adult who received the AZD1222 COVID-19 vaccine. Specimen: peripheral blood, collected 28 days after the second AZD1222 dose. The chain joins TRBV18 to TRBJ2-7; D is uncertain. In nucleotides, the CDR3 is TGTGCCAGCTCACCGCTCGACGGGCTCAACGAGCAGTACTTC. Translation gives CASSPLDGLNEQYF. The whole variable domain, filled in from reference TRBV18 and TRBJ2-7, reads NAGVMQNPRHLVRRRGQEARLRCSPMKGHSHVYWYRQLPEEGLKFMVYLQKENIIDESGMPKERFSAEFPKEGPSILRIQQVVRGDSAAYFCASSPLDGLNEQYFGPGTRLTVT.